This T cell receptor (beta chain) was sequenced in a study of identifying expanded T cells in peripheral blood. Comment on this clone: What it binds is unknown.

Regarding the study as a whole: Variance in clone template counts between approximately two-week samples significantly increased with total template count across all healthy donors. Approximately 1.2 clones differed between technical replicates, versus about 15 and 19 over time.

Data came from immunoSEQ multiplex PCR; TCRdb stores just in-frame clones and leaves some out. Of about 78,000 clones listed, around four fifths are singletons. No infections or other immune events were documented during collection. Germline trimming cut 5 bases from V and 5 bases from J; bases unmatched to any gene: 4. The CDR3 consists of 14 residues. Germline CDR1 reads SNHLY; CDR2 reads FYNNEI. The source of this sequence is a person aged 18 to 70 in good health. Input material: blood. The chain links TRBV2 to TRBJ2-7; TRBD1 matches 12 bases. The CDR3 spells CASSPGTGGHEQYF. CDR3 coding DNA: TGTGCCAGCAGTCCCGGGACAGGGGGCCACGAGCAGTACTTC.